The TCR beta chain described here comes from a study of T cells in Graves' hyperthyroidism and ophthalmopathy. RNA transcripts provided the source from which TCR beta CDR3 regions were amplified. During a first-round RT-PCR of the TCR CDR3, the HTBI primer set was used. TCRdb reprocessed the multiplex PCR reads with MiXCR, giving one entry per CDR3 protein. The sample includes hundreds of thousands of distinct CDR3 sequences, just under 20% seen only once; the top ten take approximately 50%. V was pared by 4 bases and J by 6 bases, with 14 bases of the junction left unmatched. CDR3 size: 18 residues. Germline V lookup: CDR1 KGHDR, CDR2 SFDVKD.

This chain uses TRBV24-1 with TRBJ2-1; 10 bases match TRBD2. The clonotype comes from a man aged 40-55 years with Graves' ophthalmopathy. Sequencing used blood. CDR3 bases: TGTGCCACCAGTGACCACCCCCGCTCTAGCGGGAGTCCCAATGAGCAGTTCTTC. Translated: CATSDHPRSSGSPNEQFF.